The sequence of this T cell receptor beta chain was determined in a study of T cell changes during pregnancy in multiple sclerosis. Measured with immunoSEQ multiplex PCR; TCRdb has only the in-frame clones, and not every one. The sample shows about 46,000 clones, more than 85% of them seen only once. The receptor was isolated from a female donor with multiple sclerosis, enrolled in a pregnancy study. Sequencing was performed on CD8+ T cells from peripheral blood mononuclear cells, taken in the second trimester of pregnancy.

The CDR3 DNA follows: TGTGCCAGCAGGACACAGGGGATGGGGAACACTGAAGCTTTCTTT. Translated, it gives CASRTQGMGNTEAFF. The rearrangement links TRBV7-6 to TRBJ1-1, with TRBD1 identical over 7 bases. The CDR3 extends over 15 amino acids. CDR1 is SGHVS and CDR2 is FNYEAQ in the germline V gene. V lost 6 bases, J lost 1 base, and 8 bases stayed unmatched.